This T cell receptor (beta chain) is drawn from a study of T cells in localized non-small cell lung cancer. Study-level findings and limits: Appearing in adjacent lung were a median roughly 60 of the top 100 tumor clones.

As to this clone: The antigen is undetermined.

TCRdb's table, derived via immunoSEQ multiplex PCR, lists solely in-frame clones and lacks some. The sample lists some 28,000 clones, 80% to 90% seen once, with roughly 2.9% in the top ten. Trimming removed 2 bases from V and 0 bases from J, with 7 bases in between. This CDR3 is built from 14 residues. Germline CDR1 reads SGHVS; CDR2 reads FQNEAQ. The sequencing here drew on peripheral blood, taken before any cancer treatment. The rearrangement uses TRBV7-8 and TRBJ2-5; no reliable D call. The clonotype was recovered from a woman aged 18-49 years with stage I lung adenocarcinoma. CDR3 coding DNA: TGTGCCAGCAGCTTACCGACGGACCAAGAGACCCAGTACTTC. Translated, it gives CASSLPTDQETQYF.